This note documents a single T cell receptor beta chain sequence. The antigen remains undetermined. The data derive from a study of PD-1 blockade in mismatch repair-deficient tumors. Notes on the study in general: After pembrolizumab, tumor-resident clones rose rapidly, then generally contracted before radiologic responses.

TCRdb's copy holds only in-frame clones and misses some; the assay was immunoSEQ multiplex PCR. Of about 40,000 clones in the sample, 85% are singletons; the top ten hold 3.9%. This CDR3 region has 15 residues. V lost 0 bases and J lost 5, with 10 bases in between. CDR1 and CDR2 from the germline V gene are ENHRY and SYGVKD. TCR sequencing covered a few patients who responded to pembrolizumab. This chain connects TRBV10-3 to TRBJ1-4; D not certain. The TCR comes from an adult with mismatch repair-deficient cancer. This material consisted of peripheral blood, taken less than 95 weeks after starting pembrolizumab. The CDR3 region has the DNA TGTGCCATCAGTGAGTCCCCGGCGGGGAATGAAAAACTGTTTTTT. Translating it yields CAISESPAGNEKLFF.